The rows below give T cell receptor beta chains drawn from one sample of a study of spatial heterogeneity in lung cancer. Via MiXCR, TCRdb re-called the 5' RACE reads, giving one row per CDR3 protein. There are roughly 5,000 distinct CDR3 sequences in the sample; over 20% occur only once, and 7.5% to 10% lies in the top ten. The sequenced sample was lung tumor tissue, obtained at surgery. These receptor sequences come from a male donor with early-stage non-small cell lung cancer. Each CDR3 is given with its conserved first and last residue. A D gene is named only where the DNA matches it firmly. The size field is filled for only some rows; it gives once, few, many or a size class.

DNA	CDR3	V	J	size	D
TGTGCCAGCAGCGATACGACAGGGGTAGATTCACCCCTCCACTTT	CASSDTTGVDSPLHF	TRBV6-1	TRBJ1-6	-	TRBD1
TGTGCCAGCAGCCAAGGGCGCAGTCAGCCCCAGCATTTT	CASSQGRSQPQHF	TRBV3-1	TRBJ1-5	-	-
TGCGCCAGCAGCCTCAGAACATCCCCCAACACTGAAGCTTTCTTT	CASSLRTSPNTEAFF	TRBV5-1	TRBJ1-1	many	-
TGCAGTGCTATTCCGGGAACGTCCTCCTACGAGCAGTACTTC	CSAIPGTSSYEQYF	TRBV20-1	TRBJ2-7	-	-
TGTGCCAGCAGCCAGGACAGGGGATTCAATTCACCCCTCCACTTT	CASSQDRGFNSPLHF	TRBV3-1	TRBJ1-6	many	TRBD1
TGCAGTGCTTCCCGGAGTAGCGGGAGGTCCGATGAGCAGTTCTTC	CSASRSSGRSDEQFF	TRBV20-1	TRBJ2-1	-	TRBD2
TGCGCCAGCAGGGGGTATGGGTCGAACTACGAGCAGTACTTC	CASRGYGSNYEQYF	TRBV10-2	TRBJ2-7	few	-
TGTGCCGGAGTAAGAGCGAACACTGAAGCTTTCTTT	CAGVRANTEAFF	TRBV2	TRBJ1-1	many	-
TGCGCCAGCCTCCCGGGGACTCAGAACACCGGGGAGCTGTTTTTT	CASLPGTQNTGELFF	TRBV5-1	TRBJ2-2	-	-
TGCAGTGCCACATCGCGAAAGATGAACACTGAAGCTTTCTTT	CSATSRKMNTEAFF	TRBV20-1	TRBJ1-1	-	-
TGCAGTGCCCTGGACAGGGGAAAAGCCAAAAACATTCAGTACTTC	CSALDRGKAKNIQYF	TRBV20-1	TRBJ2-4	-	TRBD1
TGTGCCAGCAGTTCCGACAGGGGGCGCACTGAAGCTTTCTTT	CASSSDRGRTEAFF	TRBV7-2	TRBJ1-1	-	TRBD1
TGTGCCATCAGACGGGACGGAAGCTCCTACAATGAGCAGTTCTTC	CAIRRDGSSYNEQFF	TRBV10-3	TRBJ2-1	medium-sized	-
TGTGCCAGCAGCCGGGGCAGACAAGAGACCCAGTACTTC	CASSRGRQETQYF	TRBV7-6	TRBJ2-5	few	-
TGTGCCAGCAGCCGCAGCCTCTATGGGGCGAATGAGCAGTTCTTC	CASSRSLYGANEQFF	TRBV12-3/TRBV12-4	TRBJ2-1	medium-sized	-
TGCGCCAGCAGCTTGGAAGGGGGGACGGGATCCTACGAGCAGTACTTC	CASSLEGGTGSYEQYF	TRBV5-1	TRBJ2-7	many	-
TGCAGTGCATCATACCGCGCCCCAGTTCGGGAGCAGTACTTC	CSASYRAPVREQYF	TRBV20-1	TRBJ2-7	-	-
TGTGCCAGCAGTTTTAACACGGACTCCTACGAGCAGTACTTC	CASSFNTDSYEQYF	TRBV5-6	TRBJ2-7	-	-
TGTGCCAGCAGTGAAGCATTATTGACTAGCGGGAGCTCCTACAATGAGCAGTTCTTC	CASSEALLTSGSSYNEQFF	TRBV2	TRBJ2-1	medium-sized	TRBD2
TGTGCCAGCAGCCAACAGGTTCATGGGAATTCACCCCTCCACTTT	CASSQQVHGNSPLHF	TRBV11-2	TRBJ1-6	-	-
TGTGCCAGCAGTTTTTTCTCTGGGGCCAACGTCCTGACTTTC	CASSFFSGANVLTF	TRBV28	TRBJ2-6	medium-sized	-
TGTGCCAGCGGAGCCTATGGCAGGGAGGAAAATTCACCCCTCCACTTT	CASGAYGREENSPLHF	TRBV6-2/TRBV6-3	TRBJ1-6	many	-
TGTGCCTGGAGTGTACGGCGTGGCGGGAGGACGAATGAGCAGTTCTTC	CAWSVRRGGRTNEQFF	TRBV30	TRBJ2-1	few	TRBD2
TGCAGTGCTACACGACAACAGGGCGGCCCCGAGCAGTACTTC	CSATRQQGGPEQYF	TRBV20-1	TRBJ2-7	-	-
TGTGCCAGCAGCCGAATGGACTTAGATACGCAGTATTTT	CASSRMDLDTQYF	TRBV11-3	TRBJ2-3	many	-
TGTGCCAGCTCCTTTGGGGCTGTTGCTGAAGCTTTCTTT	CASSFGAVAEAFF	TRBV18	TRBJ1-1	-	-
TGTGCCAGCAGCGTATACGGGGGCTCCTACGAGCAGTACTTC	CASSVYGGSYEQYF	TRBV9	TRBJ2-7	many	-
TGCAGTGCTAGCGGCGGTCCTACGAGCGGGCAGTACTTC	CSASGGPTSGQYF	TRBV20-1	TRBJ2-7	-	-
TGTGCCAGCAGCCTCTCGGGGTCCTACAATGAGCAGTTCTTC	CASSLSGSYNEQFF	TRBV11-1	TRBJ2-1	-	-
TGTGCCATCAGTGAGCCCACTAGCGGGAGAGGGATGGGTGAGCAGTTCTTC	CAISEPTSGRGMGEQFF	TRBV10-3	TRBJ2-1	-	TRBD2
TGCAGTGCTAGAGACACCTCTGAGCAGTTCTTC	CSARDTSEQFF	TRBV20-1	TRBJ2-1	medium-sized	-
TGTGCCAGCAGCTTATCAGGGACAAACACTGAAGCTTTCTTT	CASSLSGTNTEAFF	TRBV7-2	TRBJ1-1	medium-sized	-
TGTGCCTCTATGGCGGGAGGGTACAATGAGCAGTTCTTC	CASMAGGYNEQFF	TRBV10-3	TRBJ2-1	-	TRBD2
TGTGCCAGCAGCTTATTCAGGGTGGCGGATTTTAGGAACACCGGGGAGCTGTTTTTT	CASSLFRVADFRNTGELFF	TRBV7-2	TRBJ2-2	once	-
TGTGCCAGCAGACCCAGGGAGACGACCTACGAGCAGTACTTC	CASRPRETTYEQYF	TRBV7-2	TRBJ2-7	-	-
TGTGCCAGCAGCTTAGGCGGACAAGGGCATCAGCCCCAGCATTTT	CASSLGGQGHQPQHF	TRBV7-2	TRBJ1-5	medium-sized	-
TGTGCCAGCAGCTCTACAGGGATTATCGCTGAAGCTTTCTTT	CASSSTGIIAEAFF	TRBV7-2	TRBJ1-1	-	-
TGTGCCAGCAGCACAGGGATAAATCAGCCCCAGCATTTT	CASSTGINQPQHF	TRBV6-6	TRBJ1-5	many	-
TGCGCCAGCAGCCCCGGCGGCAATCAGCCCCAGCATTTT	CASSPGGNQPQHF	TRBV5-1	TRBJ1-5	many	-
TGTGCCAGCCTACCGGTCTCCAGGGGGACCCAGTACTTC	CASLPVSRGTQYF	TRBV2	TRBJ2-5	medium-sized	-
TGCGCCAGCAGCCAAACACAGGCCGCCTATGGCTACACCTTC	CASSQTQAAYGYTF	TRBV4-3	TRBJ1-2	many	-
TGCAGTGCCCCAATGACGGACGGACCGTATGGCTACACCTTC	CSAPMTDGPYGYTF	TRBV20-1	TRBJ1-2	many	-
TGTGCTAGTGGTTCAGCCCGGGACATCGGGAACACTGAAGCTTTCTTT	CASGSARDIGNTEAFF	TRBV12-5	TRBJ1-1	-	-
TGTGCCAGCAGCTCGGACAGGGCTGGCTACACCTTC	CASSSDRAGYTF	TRBV7-9	TRBJ1-2	large	TRBD1
TGCAGCGTTGACCCGGGTACGGGCGAAGAGACCCAGTACTTC	CSVDPGTGEETQYF	TRBV29-1	TRBJ2-5	medium-sized	-
TGTGCCAGCAGTACAGGCTACGAGCAGTACTTC	CASSTGYEQYF	TRBV2	TRBJ2-7	-	-
TGTGCCACCAGGGGCCGGGGAGTCTCCTACAATGAGCAGTTCTTC	CATRGRGVSYNEQFF	TRBV24-1	TRBJ2-1	medium-sized	-
TGTGCCAGCTCACCACCGTCAGGGACTAACTATGGCTACACCTTC	CASSPPSGTNYGYTF	TRBV18	TRBJ1-2	medium-sized	-
TGTGCCAGCAGCTTTAAAGAGACCCAGTACTTC	CASSFKETQYF	TRBV7-2	TRBJ2-5	-	-
TGTGCCAGCTCACCCACCGGGAGGGATGGTGGCTACACCTTC	CASSPTGRDGGYTF	TRBV18	TRBJ1-2	-	-
TGTGCCAGCAGCCTCGGAGCGGGGGCCTACGAGCAGTACTTC	CASSLGAGAYEQYF	TRBV3-1	TRBJ2-7	-	TRBD2
TGTGCCAGCAGCTTGGGGATGAACACCGGGGAGCTGTTTTTT	CASSLGMNTGELFF	TRBV11-3	TRBJ2-2	medium-sized	-
TGCGCCAGCAGCCCCTCGGCGGGCACCACAGATACGCAGTATTTT	CASSPSAGTTDTQYF	TRBV4-3	TRBJ2-3	medium-sized	-
TGTGCCACCAGTGCCCCCTATAGCAATCAGCCCCAGCATTTT	CATSAPYSNQPQHF	TRBV24-1	TRBJ1-5	medium-sized	-
TGTGCCAGCAGTCGGGGCTACGAGCAGTACTTC	CASSRGYEQYF	TRBV2	TRBJ2-7	few	-
TGTGCCAGCAGCCTGCGGGACACGGCCTTTGTCGCTGAAGCTTTCTTT	CASSLRDTAFVAEAFF	TRBV3-1	TRBJ1-1	many	-
TGTGCCAGCAGTTTGAGGGGTAACCAGCCCCAGCATTTT	CASSLRGNQPQHF	TRBV7-2	TRBJ1-5	large	-
TGCAGTGCTAGGGAACAGGGGCACGATGAGCAGTTCTTC	CSAREQGHDEQFF	TRBV20-1	TRBJ2-1	medium-sized	TRBD1
TGTGCCAGCAGGACGCCTCTGGGGGCCGGTGGCTACACCTTC	CASRTPLGAGGYTF	TRBV6-5	TRBJ1-2	few	-